What follows describes a single T cell receptor beta chain. Its target is unknown. This entry belongs to a study of post-analysis software for immune sequencing data. As for the study in general: Disease trajectories encompassed relapsing-remitting, secondary progressive and progressive-relapsing multiple sclerosis. Study findings and constraints: The normalized Chao1 diversity of multiple sclerosis patients was significantly lower than that of controls. A few TRBV segments occurring more often in patients than controls included TRBV5-6, TRBV5-1 and TRBV20-1. Samples sharing a preparation batch grouped tightly together when assessed by F measure.

Germline CDR1 SGHKS, CDR2 YYEKEE (reference sequence). The CDR3 runs 15 residues. V lost 4 bases to trimming and J lost 9 bases, with 22 bases between them. Unique molecular identifiers were present in the TCR beta cDNA libraries. TCRdb analysed the PCR reads with MiXCR anew, one entry per CDR3 protein. The sample lists around 400,000 distinct CDR3 sequences; about 39% were seen once. The sample comprised blood. The TCR was taken from a girl aged 2 to 10 with multiple sclerosis. V and J are TRBV5-5 and TRBJ1-1, with D tentatively TRBD1 (5 bases). The CDR3 spells CASSPPGREVTKAFF. The CDR3 DNA reads TGTGCCAGCAGCCCGCCGGGGCGAGAGGTGACTAAAGCTTTCTTT.